The rows below give T cell receptor beta chains drawn from one sample of a study of OX40 agonist ivuxolimab in advanced cancers. This table comes from immunoSEQ multiplex PCR, and its TCRdb copy is limited to in-frame clones, with some not included. The sample records roughly 130,000 clones, about 93% being singletons. This sample comprised CD4+ or CD8+ T cells sorted from blood, obtained in a trial of the OX40 agonist ivuxolimab. The origin of the receptors is an adult with an advanced solid tumor such as melanoma, head and neck, liver or kidney cancer. The CDR3 runs from the conserved cysteine through the conserved F or W. The D gene is left open where the match is weak. Only some rows state a clone size, as once, few, many or a class for expanded clones.

D,size,J,V,DNA,CDR3
NA,NA,TRBJ1-2,TRBV6-6,TGTGCCAGCAGTTCCCAGGGTGCGTCTGGCTACACCTTC,CASSSQGASGYTF
NA,NA,TRBJ2-3,TRBV4-3,TGCGCCAGCAGCCAAGAAACCCCGAGGTCGGGACATAGCACAGATACGCAGTATTTT,CASSQETPRSGHSTDTQYF
TRBD1,NA,TRBJ1-4,TRBV19,TGTGCCAGCCGGGACAGGGGGCTAGATGGTGAAAAACTGTTTTTT,CASRDRGLDGEKLFF
TRBD2,once,TRBJ2-3,TRBV19,TGTGCCAGTAGTATGAGGGCTAGCGGGCTCCCCACAGATACGCAGTATTTT,CASSMRASGLPTDTQYF
TRBD1,once,TRBJ1-1,TRBV5-1,TGCGCCAGCAGCTGGCAGGGGGGCCTCGTAAAAGATCTAAACACTGAAGCTTTCTTT,CASSWQGGLVKDLNTEAFF
NA,NA,TRBJ1-3,TRBV6-1,TGTGCCAGCAGATCGACAGGAAACACCATATATTTT,CASRSTGNTIYF
NA,NA,TRBJ1-2,TRBV7-9,TGTGCCAGCAGCTTAGAGTCGGGAAACTATGGCTACACCTTC,CASSLESGNYGYTF
NA,once,TRBJ1-5,TRBV19,TGTGCCAGTAGTACAATTTCCAGTCAGCCCCAGCATTTT,CASSTISSQPQHF
NA,NA,TRBJ1-4,TRBV2,TGTGCCAGCAGTCGGGACGGATTCGGACTGTTTTTT,CASSRDGFGLFF
NA,NA,TRBJ1-6,TRBV5-6,TGTGCCAGCAGCTTCATGGACGGGAGGATTTCACCCCTCCACTTT,CASSFMDGRISPLHF
TRBD2,NA,TRBJ2-1,TRBV7-9,TGTGCCAGCAGCGCGTCCGGGACTAGCACTGAGCAGTTCTTC,CASSASGTSTEQFF
TRBD2,NA,TRBJ2-1,TRBV9,TGTGCCAGCAGCGTACAGGCGGGAGTTAGGTATGAGCAGTTCTTC,CASSVQAGVRYEQFF
NA,NA,TRBJ1-4,TRBV21-1,TGTGCCAGCTTATCGGAAACCCCGGGGCATGAAAAACTGTTTTTT,CASLSETPGHEKLFF
TRBD1,NA,TRBJ2-5,TRBV6-1,TGTGCCAGCAGTCGCCAACAGGGGGCCGAGGAGACCCAGTACTTC,CASSRQQGAEETQYF
NA,NA,TRBJ2-1,TRBV4-1,TGCGCCAGCAGCCAAGATTTCGCGGGACGAGGGAATGAGCAGTTCTTC,CASSQDFAGRGNEQFF
NA,NA,TRBJ2-3,TRBV6-5,TGTGCCAGCGGGCCCCAGGCCGGAGGGGCAGATACGCAGTATTTT,CASGPQAGGADTQYF
NA,NA,TRBJ1-6,TRBV21-1,TGTGCCAGCAGCAAACGGAAGGGACAGGGGTCGACTTCACCCCTCCACTTT,CASSKRKGQGSTSPLHF
NA,NA,TRBJ1-5,TRBV4-2,TGTGCCAGCAGCCAAGATGACGGTCCGGCAATTTTTCCCCAGCATTTT,CASSQDDGPAIFPQHF
TRBD2,NA,TRBJ2-1,TRBV5-4,TGTGCCAGCAGCTTTGGACTAGCGGGAGGGCGCGAGCAGTTCTTC,CASSFGLAGGREQFF
NA,NA,TRBJ2-2,TRBV13,TGTGCCAGCAGCTTAGTAACCGGGACTCTTAACACCGGGGAGCTGTTTTTT,CASSLVTGTLNTGELFF
NA,NA,TRBJ2-3,TRBV9,TGTGCCAGCAGCCCCCGAGGAACGGACCCCACAGATACGCAGTATTTT,CASSPRGTDPTDTQYF
NA,NA,TRBJ2-7,TRBV5-5,TGTGCCAGCAGCCAAGGACAGAGCTACGAGCAGTACTTC,CASSQGQSYEQYF
TRBD1,NA,TRBJ1-4,TRBV4-2,TGTGCCAGCAGCCAAGGGCGGACAGGGCGAGCAACTAATGAAAAACTGTTTTTT,CASSQGRTGRATNEKLFF
NA,NA,TRBJ2-7,TRBV6-5,TGTGCCAGCAGCTCCAGTCCGTCCTACGAGCAGTACTTC,CASSSSPSYEQYF